Included here is one T cell receptor (beta chain) sequence, with context. A universal primer site arose from template switching, and cDNA bore unique molecular identifiers. TCRdb re-called the 5' RACE reads with MiXCR, one entry per CDR3 protein. The data contain hundreds of thousands of distinct CDR3 sequences, 9% to 15% of them singletons. The donor group consisted entirely of healthy Caucasians. These data come from a study of identical twins. The CDR3 length is 13 residues. Germline lookup yields CDR1 DFQATT and CDR2 SNEGSKA (reference sequence). Germline trimming cut 7 bases from V and 3 bases from J; bases unmatched to any gene: 8. The same data also contributed to another study, on yellow fever vaccine responses in identical twins. That study adds: Twins' vaccine T cell responses were reported to seem partly convergent and partly personalized.

The TCR was taken from a young woman in good health. The sample taken for sequencing was PBMCs. This chain joins TRBV20-1 and TRBJ1-1; 7 positions agree with TRBD1. DNA of the CDR3: TGCAGTGGACAGGGTATGAGTTACACTGAAGCTTTCTTT. This gives the protein CSGQGMSYTEAFF.